Listed below are T cell receptor beta chains from one sample, sequenced in a study of blood T cell repertoires in COVID-19. Measured with immunoSEQ multiplex PCR; TCRdb has only the in-frame clones, and not every one. The sample records about 330,000 clones, 65% to 90% being singletons. The sequencing sample was made of peripheral blood. The receptors here all came from a human donor in a cohort sampled during active COVID-19. Each CDR3 is given with its conserved first and last residue. The D gene is left open where the match is weak. Clone size is shown for a subset of rows, as once, few, many or a class of expanded clone.

>NA|TRBV30|TRBJ2-2|NA
CAWAHRDMGGELFF
TGTGCCTGGGCCCACCGGGACATGGGCGGGGAGCTGTTTTTT
>NA|TRBV7-9|TRBJ2-1|NA
CASSLAKRNEQFF
TGTGCCAGCAGCTTAGCAAAACGGAATGAGCAGTTCTTC
>NA|TRBV28|TRBJ2-7|NA
CASSLERDTPAYEQYF
TGTGCCAGCAGTTTAGAACGGGACACACCCGCCTACGAGCAGTACTTC
>NA|TRBV24-1|TRBJ2-3|few
CATSDPNRGGLDTQYF
TGTGCCACCAGTGATCCCAATAGGGGGGGCCTTGATACGCAGTATTTT
>TRBD2|TRBV10-3|TRBJ2-3|NA
CAISERGGQWTDTQYF
TGTGCCATCAGTGAGCGGGGGGGCCAATGGACAGATACGCAGTATTTT
>NA|TRBV5-1|TRBJ2-7|NA
CASSFSGEVYEQYF
TGCGCCAGCAGCTTTTCGGGGGAGGTCTACGAGCAGTACTTC
>NA|TRBV10-2|TRBJ1-2|NA
CASSETGPAGGYTF
TGCGCCAGCAGTGAGACGGGTCCGGCTGGGGGCTACACCTTC
>NA|TRBV5-1|TRBJ2-7|NA
CASSLGGTDENEQYF
TGCGCCAGCAGCTTGGGCGGGACGGACGAGAACGAGCAGTACTTC
>TRBD2|TRBV7-9|TRBJ2-1|NA
CASSSRLADNEQFF
TGTGCCAGCAGCTCCCGACTAGCGGACAATGAGCAGTTCTTC
>TRBD2|TRBV12-5|TRBJ2-1|NA
CASGSPSAGVRSYNEQFF
TGTGCTAGTGGTTCCCCCTCGGCGGGGGTAAGATCCTACAATGAGCAGTTCTTC
>NA|TRBV5-8|TRBJ2-1|NA
CASSLVRQSNEQFF
TGTGCCAGCAGCTTGGTAAGACAATCCAATGAGCAGTTCTTC
>TRBD1|TRBV6-5|TRBJ1-2|NA
CASSPRGDGGYTF
TGTGCCAGCAGTCCCAGGGGGGACGGCGGCTACACCTTC
>NA|TRBV7-9|TRBJ2-3|NA
CASMVSGTSTDTQYF
TGTGCCAGCATGGTGTCCGGGACTAGCACAGATACGCAGTATTTT
>NA|TRBV5-4|TRBJ2-4|NA
CASSLGWAGSKNIQYF
TGTGCCAGCAGCTTGGGGTGGGCAGGGTCCAAAAACATTCAGTACTTC
>TRBD1|TRBV3-1/TRBV3-2|TRBJ2-5|once
CASSGTGGDGETQYF
TGTGCCAGCAGCGGCACAGGGGGCGACGGGGAGACCCAGTACTTC
>NA|TRBV6-5|TRBJ1-2|few
CASSSSGTNYGYTF
TGTGCCAGCAGTTCTTCAGGGACTAACTATGGCTACACCTTC
>TRBD1|TRBV24-1|TRBJ2-1|once
CATSAYGTGKFF
TGTGCCACCAGTGCCTATGGGACAGGGAAGTTCTTC
>TRBD1|TRBV7-2|TRBJ1-2|NA
CASSLEGAGYTF
TGTGCCAGCAGCTTAGAGGGGGCTGGCTACACCTTC
>NA|TRBV14|TRBJ2-7|few
CASTPILSFSYEQYF
TGTGCCAGCACCCCCATACTTAGTTTTTCCTACGAGCAGTACTTC
>NA|TRBV15|TRBJ1-5|few
CATSEGVSGQPQHF
TGTGCCACCTCGGAGGGTGTGTCGGGTCAGCCCCAGCATTTT
>NA|TRBV5-1|TRBJ1-4|NA
CASSDGGFNEKLFF
TGCGCCAGCAGCGACGGGGGTTTCAATGAAAAACTGTTTTTT
>NA|TRBV3-1/TRBV3-2|TRBJ1-1|NA
CASSQDLTGNTEAFF
TGTGCCAGCAGCCAAGATCTAACAGGGAACACTGAAGCTTTCTTT
>NA|TRBV7-8|TRBJ1-2|few
CASSYTKYGYTF
TGTGCCAGCAGCTATACTAAGTATGGCTACACCTTC